The source of this TCR beta chain is a study of cytomegalovirus exposure and HLA in healthy donors. The PCR employed 60 Vbeta primers together with 13 Jbeta primers. TCRdb's table, derived via immunoSEQ multiplex PCR, lists solely in-frame clones and lacks some. The sample has around 140,000 clones, and its top ten clones hold approximately 1.6%. Germline V lookup: CDR1 SGHDN, CDR2 FVKESK. V dropped 3 bases and J dropped 2; count of bases not matched to a gene: 4. The length of the CDR3 is 16 residues. Sample: PBMCs. The chain combines TRBV14 with TRBJ2-1; TRBD2 matches 10 bases. The receptor comes from a woman between 35 and 50 years old in good health and CMV-seropositive. The DNA of the CDR3 is TGTGCCAGCAGCCAGACCGGGACTAGCGCCTACAATGAGCAGTTCTTC. This encodes CASSQTGTSAYNEQFF.